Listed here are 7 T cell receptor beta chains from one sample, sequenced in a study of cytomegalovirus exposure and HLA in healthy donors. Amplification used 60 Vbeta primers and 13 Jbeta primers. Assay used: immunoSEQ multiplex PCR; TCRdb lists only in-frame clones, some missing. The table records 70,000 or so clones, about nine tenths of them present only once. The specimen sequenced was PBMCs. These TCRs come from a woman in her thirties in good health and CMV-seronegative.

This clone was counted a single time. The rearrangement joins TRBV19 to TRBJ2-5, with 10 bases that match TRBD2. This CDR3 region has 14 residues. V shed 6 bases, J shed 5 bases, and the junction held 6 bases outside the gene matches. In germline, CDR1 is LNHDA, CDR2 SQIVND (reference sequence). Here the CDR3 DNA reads TGTGCCAGTAGGCGGACTAGCGGAACGGAGACCCAGTACTTC. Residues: CASRRTSGTETQYF.

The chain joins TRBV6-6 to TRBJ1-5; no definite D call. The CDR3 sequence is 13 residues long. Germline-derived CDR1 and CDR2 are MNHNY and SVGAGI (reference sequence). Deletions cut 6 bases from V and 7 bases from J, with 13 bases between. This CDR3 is CASRGSTGQPQHF. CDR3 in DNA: TGTGCCAGCAGGGGTTCTACGGGGCAGCCCCAGCATTTT.

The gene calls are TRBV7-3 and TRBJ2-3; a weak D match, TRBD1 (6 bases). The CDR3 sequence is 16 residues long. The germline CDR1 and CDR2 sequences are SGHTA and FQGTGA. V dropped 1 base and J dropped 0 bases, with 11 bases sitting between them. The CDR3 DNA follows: TGTGCCAGCAGCTTAATCCCACAGGGCAGCACAGATACGCAGTATTTT. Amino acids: CASSLIPQGSTDTQYF.

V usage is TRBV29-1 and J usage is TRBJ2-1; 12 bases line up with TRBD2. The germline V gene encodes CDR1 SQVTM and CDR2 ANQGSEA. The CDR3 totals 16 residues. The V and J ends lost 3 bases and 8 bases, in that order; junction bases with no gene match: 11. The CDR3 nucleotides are TGCAGCGTTGACCGACTAGCGGGAGTGGGCCTCCATGAGCAGTTCTTC. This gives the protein CSVDRLAGVGLHEQFF.

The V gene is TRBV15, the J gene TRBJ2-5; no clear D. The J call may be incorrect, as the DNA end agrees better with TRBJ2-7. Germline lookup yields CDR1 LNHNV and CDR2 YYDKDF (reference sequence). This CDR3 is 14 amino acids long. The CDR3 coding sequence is TGTGCCACCAGCAGGTCAGCGAGCTCCTACGAGCAGTACTTC. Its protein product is CATSRSASSYEQYF.

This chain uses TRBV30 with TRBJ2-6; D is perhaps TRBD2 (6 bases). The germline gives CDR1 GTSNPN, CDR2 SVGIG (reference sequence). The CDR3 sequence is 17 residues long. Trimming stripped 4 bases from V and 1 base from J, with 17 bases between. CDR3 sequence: CAWTAPGLLSGANVLTF. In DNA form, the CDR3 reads TGTGCCTGGACCGCGCCGGGACTTCTGTCTGGGGCCAACGTCCTGACTTTC.

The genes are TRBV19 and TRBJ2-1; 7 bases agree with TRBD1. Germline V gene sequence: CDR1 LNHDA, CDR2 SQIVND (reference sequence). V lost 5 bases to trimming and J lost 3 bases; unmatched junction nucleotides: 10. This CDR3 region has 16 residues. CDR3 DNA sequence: TGTGCCAGTAGTCCCGAGGGGGCCCCATACTACAATGAGCAGTTCTTC. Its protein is CASSPEGAPYYNEQFF.